Listed below are T cell receptor beta chains from one sample, sequenced in a study of patients and donors after allogeneic stem cell transplantation. TCRdb reprocessed the RT-PCR reads with MiXCR, giving one entry per CDR3 protein. The profile covers some 960,000 distinct CDR3 sequences, with roughly 18% appearing a single time and roughly 6% taken by the ten largest. Material for sequencing was blood, either unsorted or a sorted T cell fraction (not recorded which). The receptors derive from a human donor who was either an allogeneic HSCT recipient or a stem cell or donor lymphocyte infusion donor (not recorded which). It is not recorded whose cells these are; they may come from a transplant donor. Both conserved end residues are trimmed from each CDR3.

j_gene | v_gene | CDR3aa
TRBJ2-7 | TRBV2 | ASSVSGGVRTSGYEQY
TRBJ1-4 | TRBV11-2 | ASSSLTGVGEKLF
TRBJ1-5 | TRBV7-8 | ASSLDLQALRAQPQH
TRBJ1-1 | TRBV29-1 | SVGGGTGNTEAF
TRBJ1-6 | TRBV11-3 | ASSSIGTGSPLH
TRBJ1-1 | TRBV6-5 | ASSSGTGAF
TRBJ1-2 | TRBV29-1 | SVGMTQGFPYGYT
TRBJ2-2 | TRBV4-3 | ASSQDSGTKGTGELF
TRBJ1-2 | TRBV12-3/TRBV12-4 | ATLSGAYGYT
TRBJ1-2 | TRBV24-1 | ATSDIGGYGYT
TRBJ1-4 | TRBV6-1 | ASYGTGNEKLF
TRBJ2-4 | TRBV12-3/TRBV12-4 | ASSRRDGALSKNIQY
TRBJ2-7 | TRBV7-9 | ASTQTDSSYEQY
TRBJ1-2 | TRBV20-1 | SARVYVGGYT
TRBJ2-5 | TRBV6-5 | ASSYSSPGTQY
TRBJ1-6 | TRBV6-1 | ASTAGFNSPLH
TRBJ1-2 | TRBV7-2 | ASSLRQGEDGYT
TRBJ1-1 | TRBV20-1 | SARRRRRTLNNTEAF
TRBJ2-1 | TRBV5-6 | ASSLGASGGNEQF
TRBJ2-2 | TRBV14 | ASSPGTGPNTGELF
TRBJ2-3 | TRBV7-9 | ASSYKTGGGADTQY
TRBJ2-1 | TRBV12-3/TRBV12-4 | ASSSDYYNEQF